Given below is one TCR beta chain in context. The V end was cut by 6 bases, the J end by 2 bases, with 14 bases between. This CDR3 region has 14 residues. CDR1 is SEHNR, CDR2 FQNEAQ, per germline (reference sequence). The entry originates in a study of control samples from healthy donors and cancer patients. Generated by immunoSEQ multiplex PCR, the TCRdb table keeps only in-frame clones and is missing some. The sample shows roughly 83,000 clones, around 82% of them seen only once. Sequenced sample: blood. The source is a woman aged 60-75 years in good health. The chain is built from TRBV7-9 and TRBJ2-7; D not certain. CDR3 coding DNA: TGTGCCAGCAGTGTACCGCAACCTCCCTACGAGCAGTACTTC. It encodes CASSVPQPPYEQYF.